This T cell receptor (beta chain) was obtained from a study of spatial heterogeneity in lung cancer. Study-wide background: Each distinct TCR and UMI combination averaged more than ten appearances in raw reads.

Remarks on this clonotype: Its specificity is not known.

Using its own MiXCR run on the 5' RACE reads, TCRdb lists one record per CDR3 protein. This table has roughly 82,000 distinct CDR3 sequences, over 10% appearing once. As to time point: sample taken at primary tumor resection. Material for sequencing was whole RNA from tumor, nontumor lung or frozen PBMC, left unsorted. Around 68 TRACERx patients with early, untreated non-small cell lung cancer donated samples. The V end was cut by 4 bases, the J end by 2 bases, with 14 bases between. Germline CDR1 MGHRA, CDR2 YSYEKL. The CDR3 is 15 residues long. Whole-study findings and limits: Ubiquitous expanded tumor TCRs showed up in blood more at resection than follow-up.

The chain has TRBV4-1 and TRBJ2-5; D unresolved. The sequencing used PBMCs, collected at surgery. The TCR comes from a male donor with early-stage non-small cell lung cancer. In DNA, the CDR3 is TGCGCCAGCAGCCCTTTTCCCCGGGCTCAAGAGACCCAGTACTTC. The encoded protein is CASSPFPRAQETQYF.